The 6 T cell receptor beta chains below all came from one sample that was sequenced in a study of vaccination effects on CD4 cells after COVID-19. Which antigens these TCRs recognize remains unknown. ViraFEST used viral peptide pools to expand antigen-specific CD4+ T cells before sequencing. Following 10 days of culture, CD4+ T cells were isolated. Vaccinated participants had no history of SARS-CoV-2 infection and tested negative for nucleocapsid antibodies. The table came from immunoSEQ multiplex PCR; TCRdb's copy has only in-frame clones and leaves some out. This table has 37,000 or so clones, roughly 62% appearing once. This material consisted of CD4+ T cells from PBMCs cultured with HCoV-OC43 spike peptides, taken before COVID-19 vaccination. Regarding subset: HCoV-OC43 spike overlapping peptide pool stimulation. These receptors originate from a human donor who received a COVID-19 vaccine.

This clone was detected only a few times. V usage is TRBV4-1 and J usage is TRBJ1-4, with D perhaps TRBD1 (5 bases). V gave up 3 bases and J gave up 8 bases, with 16 bases separating them. The CDR3 contains 15 residues. Germline CDR1 is MGHRA and CDR2 is YSYEKL. The CDR3 is CASSHEGAEGEKLFF. CDR3 coding DNA: TGCGCCAGCAGCCACGAAGGGGCAGAAGGGGAAAAACTGTTTTTT.

This clone has just a few counts. V gene TRBV5-1 combines with J gene TRBJ1-2; no definite D call. Germline V lookup: CDR1 SGHRS, CDR2 YFSETQ. The V gene lost 3 bases and the J gene lost 10 bases, with 13 bases spanning the gap. CDR3 length: 12 residues. The CDR3 loop reads CASSSEQLIYTF. In nucleotides, the CDR3 is TGCGCCAGCAGCTCCGAGCAGTTAATCTACACCTTC.

This chain links TRBV5-6 with TRBJ1-1; D remains ambiguous. The germline V gene has CDR1 SGHDT and CDR2 YYEEEE. The CDR3 runs 15 residues. Trimming removed 0 bases from V and 2 bases from J, with 11 bases in between. CDR3 bases: TGTGCCAGCAGCTTGGGCGGCCGGGTTAACACTGAAGCTTTCTTT. Translating gives CASSLGGRVNTEAFF.

The J gene is TRBJ1-3, the V gene TRBV6-5; maybe TRBD1 (6 bases). The CDR3 is 13 residues long. The V gene lost 10 bases and the J gene lost 0 bases, with 10 bases spanning the gap. From germline, CDR1 is MNHEY and CDR2 SVGAGI. The CDR3 DNA reads TGTGCCACAGGGGCGGACTCTGGAAACACCATATATTTT. It specifies CATGADSGNTIYF.

V gene TRBV29-1 combines with J gene TRBJ1-1; tentatively, D is TRBD1 (5 bases). CDR3 length equals 13 residues. Germline-derived CDR1 and CDR2 are SQVTM and ANQGSEA. V lost 0 bases and J 6 bases, leaving 11 bases between the germline ends. CDR3 in DNA: TGCAGCGTTGAAGATGGATTGGGGGCTGAAGCTTTCTTT. This gives the protein CSVEDGLGAEAFF.

The chain couples TRBV12-3 or TRBV12-4 to TRBJ1-1, with a weak D call TRBD1 (5 bases). The CDR3 sequence is 13 residues long. Trimming took off 10 bases at V and 1 base at J, with 13 bases between the two ends. CDR3 region: CATRGGGNTEAFF. The CDR3 DNA reads as TGTGCCACCCGGGGTGGGGGGAACACTGAAGCTTTCTTT.